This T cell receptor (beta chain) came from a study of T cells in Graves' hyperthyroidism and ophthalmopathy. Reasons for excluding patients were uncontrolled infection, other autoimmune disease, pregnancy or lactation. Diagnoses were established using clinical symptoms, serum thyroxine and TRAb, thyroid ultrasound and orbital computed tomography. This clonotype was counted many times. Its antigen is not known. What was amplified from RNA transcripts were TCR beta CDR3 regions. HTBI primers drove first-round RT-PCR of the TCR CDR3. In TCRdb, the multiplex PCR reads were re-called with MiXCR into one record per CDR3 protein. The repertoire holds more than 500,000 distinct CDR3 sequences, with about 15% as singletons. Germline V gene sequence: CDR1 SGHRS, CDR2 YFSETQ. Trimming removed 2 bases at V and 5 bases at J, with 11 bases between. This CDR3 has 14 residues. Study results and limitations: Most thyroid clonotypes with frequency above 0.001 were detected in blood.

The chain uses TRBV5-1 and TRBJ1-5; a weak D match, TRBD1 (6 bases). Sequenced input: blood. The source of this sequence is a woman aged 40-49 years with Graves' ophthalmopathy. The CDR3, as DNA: TGCGCCAGCAGCTTTACAGGGTTAGATCAGCCCCAGCATTTT. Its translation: CASSFTGLDQPQHF.